This record looks at one TCR beta chain sequence and its context. The sample is drawn from a study of blood T cell repertoires in COVID-19. Study context: T cells, B-cell-depleted T cells, or PBMCs provided the cDNA or gDNA that served as material.

V was clipped by 1 base and J by 6 bases, with 13 bases between them. This CDR3 contains 15 residues. Germline V CDR1 and CDR2: MGHRA, YSYEKL. Per the original data handling: Counts of nucleated cells, estimated from reference gene primer amplification, were obtained. Only in-frame clones appear in the TCRdb table, and some are missing; sequencing was by immunoSEQ multiplex PCR. D and trimming were read from the DNA, whereas the V and J calls and clone size are those reported in that table. The data show roughly 150,000 clones, 88% seen once. The specimen was peripheral blood. The chain couples TRBV4-1 to TRBJ1-5, with D possibly being TRBD1 (5 bases). This receptor was taken from a woman in her seventies with acute or convalescent COVID-19. This chain's CDR3 is CASSQGQGRVQPQHF. DNA for the CDR3: TGCGCCAGCAGCCAAGGGCAGGGTAGGGTTCAGCCCCAGCATTTT.